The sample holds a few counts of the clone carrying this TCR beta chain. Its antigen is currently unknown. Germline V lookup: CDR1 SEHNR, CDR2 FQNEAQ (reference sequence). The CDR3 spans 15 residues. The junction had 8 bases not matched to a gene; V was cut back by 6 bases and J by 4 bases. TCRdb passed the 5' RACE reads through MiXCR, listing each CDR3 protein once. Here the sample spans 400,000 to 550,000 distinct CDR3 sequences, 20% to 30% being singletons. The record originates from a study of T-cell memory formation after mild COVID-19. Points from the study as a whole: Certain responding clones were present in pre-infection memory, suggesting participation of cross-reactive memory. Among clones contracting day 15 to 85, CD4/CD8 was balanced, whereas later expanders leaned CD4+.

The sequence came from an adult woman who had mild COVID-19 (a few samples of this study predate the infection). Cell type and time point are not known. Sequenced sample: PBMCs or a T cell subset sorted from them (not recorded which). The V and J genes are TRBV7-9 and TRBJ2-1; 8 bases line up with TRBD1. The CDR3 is CASRDHQGAYNEQFF. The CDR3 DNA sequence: TGTGCCAGCAGAGACCATCAGGGGGCATACAATGAGCAGTTCTTC.